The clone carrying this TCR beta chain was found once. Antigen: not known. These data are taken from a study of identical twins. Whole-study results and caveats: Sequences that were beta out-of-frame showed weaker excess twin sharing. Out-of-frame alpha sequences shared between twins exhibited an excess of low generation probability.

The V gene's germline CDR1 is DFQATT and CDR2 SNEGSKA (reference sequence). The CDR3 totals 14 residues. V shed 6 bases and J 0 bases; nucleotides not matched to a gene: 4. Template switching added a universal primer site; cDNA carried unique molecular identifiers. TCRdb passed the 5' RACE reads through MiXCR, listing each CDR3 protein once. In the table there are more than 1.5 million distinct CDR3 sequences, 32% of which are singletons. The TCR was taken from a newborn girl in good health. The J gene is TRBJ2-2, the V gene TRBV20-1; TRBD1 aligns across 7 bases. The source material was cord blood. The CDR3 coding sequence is TGCAGTGCCAGGGGGAGCTCGAACACCGGGGAGCTGTTTTTT. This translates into CSARGSSNTGELFF.